This T cell receptor (beta chain) was captured in a study of graft-versus-host responses after intestinal transplantation. Background on the study: Recipients got multivisceral, liver-intestinal, or isolated intestinal transplants. Findings of the study overall: Recipient marrow harbored GvH clones, some of which surfaced first in ileum or blood. Early HvG declines after transplant were associated with peak circulating GvH clone levels.

This CDR3 is 16 amino acids long. CDR1 SEHNR and CDR2 FQNEAQ come from the germline V gene (reference sequence). V gave up 5 bases and J gave up 7 bases; unmatched junction bases: 13. About this clone itself: As yet, its antigen is unknown.

Using immunoSEQ multiplex PCR, the repertoire was profiled, and TCRdb retains in-frame clones only, with some absent. The sample carries around 45,000 clones, roughly 95% recorded once. The V and J genes are TRBV7-9 and TRBJ2-5, with 10 bases matching TRBD1. This TCR derives from a human patient who received an intestinal transplant, so some T cells may come from the graft donor. The sample was PBMCs, taken 335 days after intestinal transplant. The CDR3 protein is CASSTRATGGLGTQYF. The DNA of the CDR3 is TGTGCCAGCAGCACTCGGGCGACAGGGGGCTTGGGGACCCAGTACTTC. Combining the CDR3 with reference TRBV7-9 and TRBJ2-5 gives the whole variable domain DTGVSQNPRHKITKRGQNVTFRCDPISEHNRLYWYRQTLGQGPEFLTYFQNEAQLEKSRLLSDRFSAERPKGSFSTLEIQRTEQGDSAMYLCASSTRATGGLGTQYFGPGTRLLVL.